This T cell receptor (beta chain) was sequenced during a study of neurological immune-mediated disorders. CDR1 and CDR2 (germline): MNHEY, SMNVEV (reference sequence). This CDR3 is built from 14 residues. The ends lost 5 bases at V and 7 bases at J; junction bases unmatched: 9. TCRdb reprocessed the 5' RACE reads with MiXCR, giving one entry per CDR3 protein. The sample consists of 65,000 to 70,000 distinct CDR3 sequences, about 4.2% of them appearing once. This clonotype was counted many times. The receptor's source is a man aged 25 to 40 with multiple sclerosis. The V gene is TRBV27, the J gene TRBJ1-2; 8 bases align to TRBD1. The sequenced sample was PBMCs. The CDR3 bases are TGTGCCAGCAGTCCATCGACAGGGGCTGGTGGCTACACCTTC. It translates to CASSPSTGAGGYTF.